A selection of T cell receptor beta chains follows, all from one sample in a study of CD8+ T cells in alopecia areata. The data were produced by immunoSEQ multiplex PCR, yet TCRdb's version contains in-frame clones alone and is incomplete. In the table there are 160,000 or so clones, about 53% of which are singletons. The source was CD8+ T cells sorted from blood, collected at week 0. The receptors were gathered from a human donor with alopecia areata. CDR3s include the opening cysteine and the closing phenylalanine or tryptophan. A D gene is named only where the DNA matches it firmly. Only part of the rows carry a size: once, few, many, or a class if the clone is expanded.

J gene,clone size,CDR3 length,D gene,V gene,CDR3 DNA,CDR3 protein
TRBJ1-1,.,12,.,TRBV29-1,TGCAGCGGCGTGACAGGCCCCACTGAAGCTTTCTTT,CSGVTGPTEAFF
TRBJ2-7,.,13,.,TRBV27,TGTGCCAGCAGAGGCAGGGGACCCTACGAGCAGTACTTC,CASRGRGPYEQYF
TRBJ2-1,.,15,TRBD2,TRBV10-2,TGCGCCAGCGGTCCAGGCGGGGGGGCCTACAATGAGCAGTTCTTC,CASGPGGGAYNEQFF
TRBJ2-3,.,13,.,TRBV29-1,TGCAGCGGCTCAGTAGCAAGCACAGATACGCAGTATTTT,CSGSVASTDTQYF
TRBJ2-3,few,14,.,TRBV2,TGTGCCAGCATGGCCCTCAGGGGCGGGGATACGCAGTATTTT,CASMALRGGDTQYF
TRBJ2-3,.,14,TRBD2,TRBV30,TGTGCCTGGAGATCGGGGGGTGGCACAGATACGCAGTATTTT,CAWRSGGGTDTQYF
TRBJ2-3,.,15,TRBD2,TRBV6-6,TGTGCCAGCAGTTTGGCTAGCGGGCTATCAGATACGCAGTATTTT,CASSLASGLSDTQYF
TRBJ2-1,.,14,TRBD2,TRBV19,TGTGCCAGTAGTATTAGCGGGAGTCGCAATGAGCAGTTCTTC,CASSISGSRNEQFF
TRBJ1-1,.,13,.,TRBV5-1,TGCGCCAGCCAAGAGGGATCTAACACTGAAGCTTTCTTT,CASQEGSNTEAFF
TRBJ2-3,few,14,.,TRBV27,TGTGCCAGCAGTTTAAATCGTCCGTCAGATACGCAGTATTTT,CASSLNRPSDTQYF
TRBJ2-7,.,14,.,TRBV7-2,TGTGCCAGCAGCGCCGGACTTACTTCCTACGAGCAGTACTTC,CASSAGLTSYEQYF
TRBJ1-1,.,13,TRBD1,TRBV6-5,TGTGCCAGCAGTCCACGACAGGGGACTGAAGCTTTCTTT,CASSPRQGTEAFF
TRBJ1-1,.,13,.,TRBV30,TGTGCCTGGAGTCAGGCAATGAACACTGAAGCTTTCTTT,CAWSQAMNTEAFF
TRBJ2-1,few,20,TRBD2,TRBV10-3,TGTGCCATCAGTGAGTCATCGGAGGTAGCGGGGGGCCGGCGCCCCAATGAGCAGTTCTTC,CAISESSEVAGGRRPNEQFF
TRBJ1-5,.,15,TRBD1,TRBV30,TGTGCCTGGAGTGCCCAGGACAGGGGAAATCAGCCCCAGCATTTT,CAWSAQDRGNQPQHF